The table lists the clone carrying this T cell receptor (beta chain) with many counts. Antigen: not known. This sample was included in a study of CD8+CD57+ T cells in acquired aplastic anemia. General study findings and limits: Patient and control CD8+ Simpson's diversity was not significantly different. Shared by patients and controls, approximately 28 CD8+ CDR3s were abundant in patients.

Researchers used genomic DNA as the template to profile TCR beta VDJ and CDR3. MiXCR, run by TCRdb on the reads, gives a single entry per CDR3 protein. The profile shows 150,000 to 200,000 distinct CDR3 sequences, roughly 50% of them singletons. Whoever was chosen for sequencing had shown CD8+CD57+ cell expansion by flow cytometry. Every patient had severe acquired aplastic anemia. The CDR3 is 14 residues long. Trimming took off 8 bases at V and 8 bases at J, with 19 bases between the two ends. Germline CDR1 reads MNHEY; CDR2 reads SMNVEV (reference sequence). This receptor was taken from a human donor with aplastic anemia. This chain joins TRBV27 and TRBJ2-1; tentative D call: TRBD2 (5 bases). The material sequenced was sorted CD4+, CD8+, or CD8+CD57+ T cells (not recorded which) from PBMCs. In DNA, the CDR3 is TGTGCCAGCGGTAGGGCGAGGGTTCGCGATGAGCAGTTCTTC. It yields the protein CASGRARVRDEQFF.